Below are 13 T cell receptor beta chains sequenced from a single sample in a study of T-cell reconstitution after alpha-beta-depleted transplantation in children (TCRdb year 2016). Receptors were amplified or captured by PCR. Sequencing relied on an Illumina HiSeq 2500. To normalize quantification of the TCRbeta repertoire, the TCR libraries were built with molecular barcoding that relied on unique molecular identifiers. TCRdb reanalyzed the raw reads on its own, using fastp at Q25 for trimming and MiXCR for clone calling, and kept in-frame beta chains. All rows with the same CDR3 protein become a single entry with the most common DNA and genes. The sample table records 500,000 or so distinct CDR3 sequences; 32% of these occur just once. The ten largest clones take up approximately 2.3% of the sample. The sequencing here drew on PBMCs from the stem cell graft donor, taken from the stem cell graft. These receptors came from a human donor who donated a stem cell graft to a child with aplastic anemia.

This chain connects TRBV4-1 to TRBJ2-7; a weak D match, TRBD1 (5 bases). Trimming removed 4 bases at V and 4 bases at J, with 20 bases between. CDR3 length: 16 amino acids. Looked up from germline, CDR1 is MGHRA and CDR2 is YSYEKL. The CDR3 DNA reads TGCGCCAGCAGCCGATATAGACAGATGTCCCCGTACGAGCAGTACGTC. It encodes CASSRYRQMSPYEQYV.

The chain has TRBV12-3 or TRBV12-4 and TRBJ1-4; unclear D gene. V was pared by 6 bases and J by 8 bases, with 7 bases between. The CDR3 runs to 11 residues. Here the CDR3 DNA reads TGTGCCAGCAGGAAGGAGGAAAAACTGTTTTTT. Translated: CASRKEEKLFF.

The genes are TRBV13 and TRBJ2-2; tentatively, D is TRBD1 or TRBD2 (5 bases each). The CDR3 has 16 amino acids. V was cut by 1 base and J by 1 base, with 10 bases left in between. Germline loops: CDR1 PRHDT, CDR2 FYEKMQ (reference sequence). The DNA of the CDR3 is TGTGCCAGCAGCTTAGAGGGGCGGGTGAACACCGGGGAGCTGTTTTTT. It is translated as CASSLEGRVNTGELFF.

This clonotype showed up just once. CDR3 region: CASSLTVTNSGNTIYF. The CDR3, as DNA: TGCGCCAGCAGCTTGACAGTTACCAACTCTGGAAACACCATATATTTT. The chain employs TRBV5-1 and TRBJ1-3, with unresolved D. CDR3 length equals 16 residues. CDR1 SGHRS and CDR2 YFSETQ come from the germline V gene. The V and J ends lost 1 base and 0 bases respectively, with 11 bases between them.

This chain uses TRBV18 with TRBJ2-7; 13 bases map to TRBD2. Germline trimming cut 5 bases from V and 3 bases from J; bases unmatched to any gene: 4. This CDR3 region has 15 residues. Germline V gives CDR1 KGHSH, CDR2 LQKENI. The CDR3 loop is CASSTGTSGIYEQYV. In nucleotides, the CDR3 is TGTGCCAGCTCAACCGGGACTAGCGGGATCTACGAGCAGTACGTC.

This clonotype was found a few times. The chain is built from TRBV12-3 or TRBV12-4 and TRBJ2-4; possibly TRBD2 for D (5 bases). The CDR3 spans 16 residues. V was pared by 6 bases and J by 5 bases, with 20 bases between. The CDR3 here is CASRRAFPSHQNIQYF. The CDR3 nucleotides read TGTGCCAGCAGGAGGGCCTTTCCCAGCCACCAAAACATTCAGTACTTC.

The CDR3 here is CASSLMVGGYGYTF. CDR3 DNA sequence: TGTGCCAGCAGTTTGATGGTAGGGGGCTATGGCTACACCTTC. The chain links TRBV12-3 or TRBV12-4 to TRBJ1-2; a possible D gene is TRBD1 (6 bases). With 3 bases removed from V and 4 bases from J, the gap between germline ends came to 12 bases. The CDR3 has 14 residues.

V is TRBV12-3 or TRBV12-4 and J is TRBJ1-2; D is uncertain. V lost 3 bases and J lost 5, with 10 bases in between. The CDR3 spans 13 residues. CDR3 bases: TGTGCCAGCAGTTTGAACGGTCCATATGGCTACACCTTC. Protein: CASSLNGPYGYTF.

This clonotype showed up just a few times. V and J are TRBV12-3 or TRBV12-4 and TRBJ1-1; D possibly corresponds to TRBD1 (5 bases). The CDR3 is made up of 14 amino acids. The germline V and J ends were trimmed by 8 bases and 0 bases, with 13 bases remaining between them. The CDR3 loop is CASSRGTVNTEAFF. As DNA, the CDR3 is TGTGCCAGCTCCCGGGGGACCGTGAACACTGAAGCTTTCTTT.

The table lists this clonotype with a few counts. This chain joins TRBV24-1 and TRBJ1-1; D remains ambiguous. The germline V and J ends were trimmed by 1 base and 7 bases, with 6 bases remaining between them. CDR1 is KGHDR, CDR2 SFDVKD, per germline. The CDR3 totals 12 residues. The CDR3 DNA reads TGTGCCACCAGTGATTTCGGGGATGAAGCTTTCTTT. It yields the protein CATSDFGDEAFF.

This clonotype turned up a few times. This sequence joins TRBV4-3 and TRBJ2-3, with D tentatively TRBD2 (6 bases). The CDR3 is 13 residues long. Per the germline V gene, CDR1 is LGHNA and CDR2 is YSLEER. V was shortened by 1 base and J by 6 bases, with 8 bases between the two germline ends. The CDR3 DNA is TGCGCCAGCAGCCAAGGACTAGGGGATACGCAGTATTTT. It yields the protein CASSQGLGDTQYF.

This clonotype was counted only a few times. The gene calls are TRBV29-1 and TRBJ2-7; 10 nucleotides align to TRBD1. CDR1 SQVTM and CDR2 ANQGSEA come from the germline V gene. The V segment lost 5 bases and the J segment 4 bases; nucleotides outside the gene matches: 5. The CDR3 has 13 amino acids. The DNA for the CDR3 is TGCAGCGTTCCGGGACAGGGGCAATACGAGCAGTACTTC. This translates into CSVPGQGQYEQYF.

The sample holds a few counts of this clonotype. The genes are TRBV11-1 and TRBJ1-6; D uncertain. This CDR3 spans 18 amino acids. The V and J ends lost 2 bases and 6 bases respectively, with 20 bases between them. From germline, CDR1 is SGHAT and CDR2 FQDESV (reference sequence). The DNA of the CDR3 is TGTGCCAGCAGCTTACTGTCTTCCGGAGGGCTGGGTAATTCACCCCTCCACTTT. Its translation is CASSLLSSGGLGNSPLHF.